These 32 T cell receptor beta chains came from one sample sequenced in a study of cytomegalovirus exposure and HLA in healthy donors. PCR employed 60 Vbeta and 13 Jbeta primers. The protocol was immunoSEQ multiplex PCR, while the TCRdb copy is restricted to in-frame clones and leaves out a portion. This table lists tens of thousands of clones. Sequencing was done on a sample of PBMCs. Source of these receptors: a woman aged 25 to 45 in good health and CMV-seropositive.

This chain uses TRBV7-2 with TRBJ1-2; 7 nucleotides match TRBD1. The CDR3 sequence is 14 residues long. Trimming took 2 bases from V and 8 from J; bases not matched to a gene: 8. Germline V gene lookup returns CDR1 SGHTA and CDR2 FQGNSA. The CDR3 protein is CASSLRAGGRGYTF. CDR3 sequence (DNA): TGTGCCAGCAGCTTAAGGGCAGGGGGAAGAGGCTACACCTTC.

The gene calls are TRBV29-1 and TRBJ2-1; 8 bases are a match to TRBD2. CDR1 and CDR2 from the germline V gene are SQVTM and ANQGSEA. CDR3 length: 15 residues. V lost 7 bases to trimming and J lost 5 bases; unmatched junction nucleotides: 13. CDR3 sequence (DNA): TGCAGCGGGGTCTTGAGCGGGAGTTGGGACAATGAGCAGTTCTTC. This gives the protein CSGVLSGSWDNEQFF.

V usage is TRBV30 and J usage is TRBJ2-1; TRBD2 agrees at 9 bases. The CDR3 is 17 residues long. The junction had 11 bases not matched to a gene; V was cut back by 3 bases and J by 2 bases. The germline CDR1 and CDR2 sequences are GTSNPN and SVGIG (reference sequence). As DNA, the CDR3 is TGTGCCTGGAGGACCGTGGGACTAGCTGGGACCTACAATGAGCAGTTCTTC. It is translated as CAWRTVGLAGTYNEQFF. The variable domain in full, with the rest retrieved from reference TRBV30 and TRBJ2-1, is SQTIHQWPATLVQPVGSPLSLECTVEGTSNPNLYWYRQAAGRGLQLLFYSVGIGQISSEVPQNLSASRPQDRQFILSSKKLLLSDSGFYLCAWRTVGLAGTYNEQFFGPGTRLTVL.

This sequence joins TRBV19 and TRBJ1-2, with TRBD1 identical over 7 bases. Germline loops: CDR1 LNHDA, CDR2 SQIVND (reference sequence). V lost 4 bases to trimming and J lost 1 base; unmatched junction nucleotides: 6. The CDR3 loop spans 15 amino acids. The CDR3 DNA is TGTGCCAGTAGTACCCGACAGGGACTTAACTATGGCTACACCTTC. The encoded protein is CASSTRQGLNYGYTF. Variable domain in full (rest from reference TRBV19 and TRBJ1-2): DGGITQSPKYLFRKEGQNVTLSCEQNLNHDAMYWYRQDPGQGLRLIYYSQIVNDFQKGDIAEGYSVSREKKESFPLTVTSAQKNPTAFYLCASSTRQGLNYGYTFGSGTRLTVV.

The chain couples TRBV30 to TRBJ2-5; TRBD2 might be the D (5 bases). Germline loops: CDR1 GTSNPN, CDR2 SVGIG (reference sequence). This CDR3 has 14 residues. Deletions cut 5 bases from V and 2 bases from J, with 15 bases between. This CDR3 is CAWATGIRQETQYF. For the CDR3, the DNA is TGTGCCTGGGCAACCGGGATCCGACAAGAGACCCAGTACTTC.

This rearrangement joins TRBV7-2 to TRBJ2-1; possible D gene TRBD2, 5 bases. Trimming took off 1 base at V and 8 bases at J, with 15 bases between the two ends. The CDR3 runs to 15 residues. Per germline, CDR1 SGHTA and CDR2 FQGNSA. The CDR3 loop is CASSLEWASPHEQFF. In DNA, the CDR3 is TGTGCCAGCAGCTTAGAGTGGGCTAGCCCCCATGAGCAGTTCTTC. Based on the CDR3 plus reference TRBV7-2 and TRBJ2-1, the full variable domain is GAGVSQSPSNKVTEKGKDVELRCDPISGHTALYWYRQSLGQGLEFLIYFQGNSAPDKSGLPSDRFSAERTGGSVSTLTIQRTQQEDSAVYLCASSLEWASPHEQFFGPGTRLTVL.

This chain joins TRBV4-1 and TRBJ2-2; 9 bases agree with TRBD1. This CDR3 is 18 amino acids long. Trimming cost V 2 bases and J 7 bases; bases outside gene matches: 14. Per germline, CDR1 MGHRA and CDR2 YSYEKL. The CDR3, as DNA: TGCGCCAGCAGCCAATTTTTTCCGGGACAGGGCAGGGACGGGGAGCTGTTTTTT. This codes for CASSQFFPGQGRDGELFF.

The chain recombines TRBV30 with TRBJ1-1; D perhaps matches TRBD1 (5 bases). V gave up 3 bases and J gave up 3 bases, with 14 bases separating them. This CDR3 has 14 amino acids. Germline-derived CDR1 and CDR2 are GTSNPN and SVGIG (reference sequence). Here the CDR3 DNA reads TGTGCCTGGAGCCCCGAAAGGGGTCACACTGAAGCTTTCTTT. Encoded protein: CAWSPERGHTEAFF. The whole variable domain, filled in from reference TRBV30 and TRBJ1-1, reads SQTIHQWPATLVQPVGSPLSLECTVEGTSNPNLYWYRQAAGRGLQLLFYSVGIGQISSEVPQNLSASRPQDRQFILSSKKLLLSDSGFYLCAWSPERGHTEAFFGQGTRLTVV.

V and J are TRBV30 and TRBJ2-7; 7 bases match TRBD1. This CDR3 spans 15 amino acids. Germline lookup yields CDR1 GTSNPN and CDR2 SVGIG (reference sequence). Trimming cost V 4 bases and J 3 bases; bases outside gene matches: 12. The CDR3 sequence: CAWTPNTGAVYEQYF. The CDR3, as DNA: TGTGCCTGGACCCCGAACACAGGGGCGGTCTACGAGCAGTACTTC. Combining the CDR3 with reference TRBV30 and TRBJ2-7 gives the whole variable domain SQTIHQWPATLVQPVGSPLSLECTVEGTSNPNLYWYRQAAGRGLQLLFYSVGIGQISSEVPQNLSASRPQDRQFILSSKKLLLSDSGFYLCAWTPNTGAVYEQYFGPGTRLTVT.

The chain uses TRBV29-1 and TRBJ2-1, with 13 positions matching TRBD2. Per germline, CDR1 SQVTM and CDR2 ANQGSEA. This CDR3 has 16 amino acids. The junction had 9 bases not matched to a gene; V was cut back by 3 bases and J by 7 bases. The CDR3, as DNA: TGCAGCGTTGAGGACAGACTAGCGGGAGGACGGAATGAGCAGTTCTTC. It translates to CSVEDRLAGGRNEQFF.

The DNA of the CDR3 is TGTGCCACCAGCAGAGACAGGGGTGGCTACACCTTC. Translation: CATSRDRGGYTF. The chain recombines TRBV15 with TRBJ1-2; possible D gene TRBD1, 6 bases. The CDR3 consists of 12 residues. CDR1 is LNHNV, CDR2 YYDKDF, per germline (reference sequence). Between the trimmed V and J ends, which lost 0 bases and 7 bases, there was a span of 6 bases.

The gene calls are TRBV2 and TRBJ2-7; the match to TRBD2 covers 8 bases. The ends lost 10 bases at V and 7 bases at J; junction bases unmatched: 9. CDR3 length equals 12 residues. Germline CDR1 and CDR2: SNHLY and FYNNEI. The DNA for the CDR3 is TGTGCCACTCGAGCGGGAGCGGGGGAGCAGTACTTC. Translating it yields CATRAGAGEQYF.

The chain employs TRBV7-6 and TRBJ2-2; D is uncertain. Trimming pared 3 bases from V and 10 bases from J, leaving 9 bases between. The CDR3 is 12 residues long. Germline CDR1 is SGHVS and CDR2 is FNYEAQ. CDR3 sequence: CASSFGSPELFF. The DNA of the CDR3 is TGTGCCAGCAGCTTTGGTAGTCCGGAGCTGTTTTTT.

J is TRBJ2-2 and V is TRBV15; D may be TRBD2 (6 bases). With 6 bases removed from V and 6 bases from J, the gap between germline ends came to 14 bases. CDR1 LNHNV and CDR2 YYDKDF come from the germline V gene (reference sequence). The CDR3 extends over 14 amino acids. CDR3 loop: CATREGSQAGELFF. The CDR3 DNA sequence: TGTGCCACCAGGGAGGGCTCCCAGGCCGGGGAGCTGTTTTTT.

The rearrangement joins TRBV10-1 to TRBJ2-1; TRBD2 aligns across 13 bases. The germline V gene has CDR1 WNHNN and CDR2 SYGVQD (reference sequence). The CDR3 is 15 residues long. V dropped 3 bases and J dropped 10; count of bases not matched to a gene: 6. CDR3 sequence: CASSDRTSGSGEQFF. As DNA, the CDR3 is TGCGCCAGCAGTGACCGGACTAGCGGGAGCGGCGAGCAGTTCTTC.

The chain recombines TRBV6-1 with TRBJ2-4; 9 positions agree with TRBD2. The V gene's germline CDR1 is MNHNS and CDR2 SASEGT. With V trimmed by 7 bases and J by 9 bases, 1 base remained unmatched. The CDR3 is 11 residues long. The CDR3 is CASISGGIQYF. The CDR3 nucleotides are TGTGCCAGCATTAGCGGGGGCATTCAGTACTTC.

The chain couples TRBV12-2 to TRBJ1-3; TRBD1 is taken as the D call from the table, unchecked against the DNA. TRBV12-2 constitutes a pseudogene. This CDR3 is built from 14 residues. This CDR3 is CASLAGGSGNTIYF. CDR3 DNA: TGTGCAAGTCTCGCAGGGGGCTCTGGAAACACCATATATTTT.

The V and J genes are TRBV29-1 and TRBJ2-1, with TRBD2 identical over 8 bases. CDR3 length equals 12 residues. Per the germline V gene, CDR1 is SQVTM and CDR2 is ANQGSEA. V trimming: 7 bases; J trimming: 14 bases; junction bases outside the gene matches: 13. CDR3 residues: CSAPTGGGFEFF. CDR3 coding DNA: TGCAGCGCCCCCACGGGGGGGGGTTTCGAGTTCTTC.

CDR3 DNA: TGTGCCTGGAGGGGGCCGGGACAGGGAACTGAAGCTTTCTTT. This gives the protein CAWRGPGQGTEAFF. The chain is built from TRBV30 and TRBJ1-1; 9 nucleotides line up with TRBD1. The junction had 7 bases not matched to a gene; V was cut back by 3 bases and J by 5 bases. The CDR3 runs to 14 residues. CDR1 GTSNPN and CDR2 SVGIG come from the germline V gene (reference sequence).

V is TRBV6-5 and J is TRBJ2-5, with a tentative D call TRBD2 (5 bases). Deletions cut 2 bases from V and 4 bases from J, with 5 bases between. Germline values: CDR1 MNHEY, CDR2 SVGAGI. The CDR3 extends over 12 amino acids. The CDR3 loop reads CASSYGGETQYF. CDR3 in DNA: TGTGCCAGCAGTTACGGAGGAGAGACCCAGTACTTC.

The chain uses TRBV4-1 and TRBJ2-2, with 14 bases identical to TRBD2. The ends lost 4 bases at V and 6 bases at J; junction bases unmatched: 4. There are 16 residues in the CDR3. Germline CDR1 is MGHRA and CDR2 is YSYEKL. CDR3 in DNA: TGCGCCAGCAGCCCGGGACTAGCGGGAGTATCCGGGGAGCTGTTTTTT. Translating it yields CASSPGLAGVSGELFF.

This rearrangement joins TRBV4-1 to TRBJ2-7, with D maybe TRBD2 (5 bases). Germline V lookup: CDR1 MGHRA, CDR2 YSYEKL. The CDR3 totals 14 residues. The germline V and J ends were trimmed by 0 bases and 4 bases, with 10 bases remaining between them. The CDR3 region has the DNA TGCGCCAGCAGCCAAGAGGCGGGTCTATACGAGCAGTACTTC. Translating gives CASSQEAGLYEQYF.

CDR3 amino acids: CASSLYWEADTQYF. In DNA, the CDR3 is TGTGCCAGCAGTTTATACTGGGAGGCAGATACGCAGTATTTT. The chain employs TRBV27 and TRBJ2-3; maybe TRBD2 (6 bases). CDR1 is MNHEY and CDR2 is SMNVEV in the germline V gene (reference sequence). The CDR3 is made up of 14 amino acids. V was clipped by 1 base and J by 4 bases, with 9 bases between them.

Note on this clone: The sample holds other DNA sequences that translate to the same CDR3. The chain is built from TRBV19 and TRBJ2-7; 10 bases align to TRBD2. Germline lookup yields CDR1 LNHDA and CDR2 SQIVND (reference sequence). V lost 3 bases and J lost 2; bases outside the gene matches: 1. The CDR3 runs 14 residues. The CDR3 is CASSIGTSAYEQYF. Written as DNA, the CDR3 is TGTGCCAGTAGTATTGGGACTAGCGCCTACGAGCAGTACTTC. Filled out from reference TRBV19 and TRBJ2-7, the complete variable domain reads DGGITQSPKYLFRKEGQNVTLSCEQNLNHDAMYWYRQDPGQGLRLIYYSQIVNDFQKGDIAEGYSVSREKKESFPLTVTSAQKNPTAFYLCASSIGTSAYEQYFGPGTRLTVT.

The V and J genes are TRBV9 and TRBJ2-1, with 7 bases that match TRBD1. This CDR3 has 14 amino acids. With 3 bases clipped from V and 12 bases from J, the junction kept 12 bases outside the gene matches. Germline values: CDR1 SGDLS, CDR2 YYNGEE. The CDR3, as DNA: TGTGCCAGCAGCGACCGGGACAGCGGACAACGGCAGTTCTTC. Translation: CASSDRDSGQRQFF.

The genes are TRBV6-6 and TRBJ2-7; 9 nucleotides align to TRBD1. V gave up 4 bases and J gave up 0 bases; unmatched junction bases: 4. CDR3 length: 15 residues. The germline V gene has CDR1 MNHNY and CDR2 SVGAGI (reference sequence). In DNA form, the CDR3 reads TGTGCCAGCAGTTGGGAGGGACAGGGCTCCTACGAGCAGTACTTC. This gives the protein CASSWEGQGSYEQYF.

The chain links TRBV7-9 to TRBJ2-3; a possible D gene is TRBD1 (6 bases). The germline CDR1 and CDR2 sequences are SEHNR and FQNEAQ (reference sequence). The CDR3 is 12 amino acids. V was cut by 4 bases and J by 5 bases, with 7 bases left in between. CDR3 sequence: CASSSQGDTQYF. The CDR3 nucleotides read TGTGCCAGCAGCTCACAGGGAGATACGCAGTATTTT.

In regard to this clone: The germline gene is not matched at one end of the junction; a read error may be the cause. J is TRBJ2-1 and V is TRBV7-7; possibly TRBD2 for D (5 bases). The CDR3 totals 15 residues. CDR1 is SSHAT and CDR2 is FNYEAQ in the germline V gene (reference sequence). For the CDR3, the DNA is TGTGCTAGCAGCTTAGATCTAGCATCCTACAATGAGCAGTTCTTC. Protein product: CASSLDLASYNEQFF.

V is TRBV4-2 and J is TRBJ2-5; D gene uncertain. Germline V lookup: CDR1 LGHNA, CDR2 YNFKEQ. CDR3 length equals 14 residues. With 2 bases removed from V and 5 bases from J, the gap between germline ends came to 12 bases. As DNA, the CDR3 is TGTGCCAGCAGCCAAAATGCGGCCCGGGAGACCCAGTACTTC. Translated, it gives CASSQNAARETQYF.

The chain uses TRBV5-1 and TRBJ1-1; the D is unclear. Deletions cut 0 bases from V and 4 bases from J, with 10 bases between. Germline V CDR1 and CDR2: SGHRS, YFSETQ. The length of the CDR3 is 14 residues. CDR3 bases: TGCGCCAGCAGCTTGGTGGGAGGTGGCACTGAAGCTTTCTTT. Translating gives CASSLVGGGTEAFF.

The chain couples TRBV7-2 to TRBJ2-5; TRBD2 matches at 12 bases. From germline, CDR1 is SGHTA and CDR2 FQGNSA. Trimming removed 5 bases from V and 7 bases from J; junction bases left unmatched: 8. This CDR3 has 15 amino acids. The CDR3 DNA is TGTGCCAGCAGCCGACTAGCGGGAGCGGGGGTGACCCAGTACTTC. Protein: CASSRLAGAGVTQYF.

This chain connects TRBV6-5 to TRBJ1-5, with D perhaps matching TRBD1 (5 bases). V lost 10 bases and J 2 bases, leaving 12 bases between the germline ends. CDR1 is MNHEY and CDR2 is SVGAGI in the germline V gene. This CDR3 is built from 13 residues. The CDR3 DNA is TGTGCCACCCAGGGTGCCGGCAATCAGCCCCAGCATTTT. Residues: CATQGAGNQPQHF.